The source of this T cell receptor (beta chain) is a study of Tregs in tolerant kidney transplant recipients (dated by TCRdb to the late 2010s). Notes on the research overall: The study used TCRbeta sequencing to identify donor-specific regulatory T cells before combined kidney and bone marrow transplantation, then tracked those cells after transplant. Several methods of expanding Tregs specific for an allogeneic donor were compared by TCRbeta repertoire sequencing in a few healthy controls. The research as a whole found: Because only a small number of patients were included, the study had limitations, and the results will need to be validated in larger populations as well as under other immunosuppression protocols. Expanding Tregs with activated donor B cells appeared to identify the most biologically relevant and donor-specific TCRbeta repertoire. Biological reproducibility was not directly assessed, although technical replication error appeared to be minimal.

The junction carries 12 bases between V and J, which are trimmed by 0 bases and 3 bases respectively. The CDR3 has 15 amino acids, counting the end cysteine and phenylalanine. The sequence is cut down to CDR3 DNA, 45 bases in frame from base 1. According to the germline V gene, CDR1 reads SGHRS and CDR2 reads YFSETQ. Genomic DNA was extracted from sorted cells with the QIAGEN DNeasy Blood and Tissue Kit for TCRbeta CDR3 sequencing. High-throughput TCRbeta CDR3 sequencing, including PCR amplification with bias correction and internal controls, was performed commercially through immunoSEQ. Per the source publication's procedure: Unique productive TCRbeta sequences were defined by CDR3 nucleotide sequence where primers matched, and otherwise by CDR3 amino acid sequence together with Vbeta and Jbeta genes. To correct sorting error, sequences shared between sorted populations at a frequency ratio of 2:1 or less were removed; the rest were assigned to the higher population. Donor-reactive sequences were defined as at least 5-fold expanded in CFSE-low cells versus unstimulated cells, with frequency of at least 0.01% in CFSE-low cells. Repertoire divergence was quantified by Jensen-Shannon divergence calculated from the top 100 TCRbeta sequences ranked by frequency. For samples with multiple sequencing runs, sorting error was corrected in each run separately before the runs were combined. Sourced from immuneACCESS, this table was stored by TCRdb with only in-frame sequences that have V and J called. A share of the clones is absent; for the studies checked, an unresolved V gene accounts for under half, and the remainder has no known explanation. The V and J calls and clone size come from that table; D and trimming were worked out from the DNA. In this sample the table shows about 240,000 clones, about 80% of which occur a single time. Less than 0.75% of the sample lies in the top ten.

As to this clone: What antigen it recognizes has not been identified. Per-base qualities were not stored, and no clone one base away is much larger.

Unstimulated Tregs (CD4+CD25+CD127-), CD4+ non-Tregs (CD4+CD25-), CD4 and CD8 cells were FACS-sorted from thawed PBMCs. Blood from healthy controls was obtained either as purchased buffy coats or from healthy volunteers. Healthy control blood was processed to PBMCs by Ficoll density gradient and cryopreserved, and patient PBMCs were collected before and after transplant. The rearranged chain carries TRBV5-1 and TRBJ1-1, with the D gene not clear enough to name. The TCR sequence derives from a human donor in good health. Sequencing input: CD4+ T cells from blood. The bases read TGCGCCAGCAGCTTGGAGGCGCCTCGGGACACTGAAGCTTTCTTT. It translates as CASSLEAPRDTEAFF.